The rows below give T cell receptor beta chains drawn from one sample of a study of identical twins. TCRdb reanalysed the 5' RACE reads using MiXCR and keeps one entry per CDR3 protein. This repertoire shows about 260,000 distinct CDR3 sequences, 5.5% to 8% found once; its top ten account for roughly 3.6%. These data were also reused for a study on yellow fever vaccine responses in identical twins.

The material sequenced was memory (CD45RO+) T cells sorted from blood. The receptors originated from a woman younger than 30 in good health. Each CDR3 is given with its conserved first and last residue. D genes are given only for firm matches. Clone size, where shown, is once, few, many, or a class for clones that have expanded.

abundance	d_gene	j_gene	v_gene	CDR3aa	CDR3nt
NA	NA	TRBJ1-5	TRBV11-2	CASSSAVNQPQHF	TGTGCCAGCAGTTCAGCAGTGAATCAGCCCCAGCATTTT
NA	NA	TRBJ2-7	TRBV5-5	CASSLGAPGNEQYF	TGTGCCAGCAGCTTGGGGGCCCCGGGGAACGAGCAGTACTTC
NA	TRBD1	TRBJ2-7	TRBV6-1	CASRPPGQGGEQYF	TGTGCCAGCAGACCACCGGGACAGGGAGGCGAGCAGTACTTC
NA	NA	TRBJ2-7	TRBV18	CASSPSFSGYEQYF	TGTGCCAGCTCACCATCATTTTCCGGCTACGAGCAGTACTTC
NA	NA	TRBJ1-6	TRBV5-1	CASSQGHLSSYNSPLHF	TGCGCCAGCAGCCAAGGACACCTGAGCTCCTATAATTCACCCCTCCACTTT
few	NA	TRBJ1-1	TRBV20-1	CSASRDGPEAFF	TGCAGTGCTAGCAGGGATGGGCCTGAAGCTTTCTTT
NA	TRBD1	TRBJ2-2	TRBV28	CASRTGYTGELFF	TGTGCCAGCAGGACAGGGTACACCGGGGAGCTGTTTTTT
NA	NA	TRBJ2-7	TRBV21-1	CASSNYGTNEQYF	TGTGCCAGCAGCAATTATGGAACAAACGAGCAGTACTTC
few	TRBD2	TRBJ2-1	TRBV6-1	CASSERSSGAVGEQFF	TGTGCCAGCAGTGAACGGAGTAGCGGGGCCGTGGGTGAGCAGTTCTTC
NA	TRBD2	TRBJ2-4	TRBV12-3/TRBV12-4	CASGLAGVGNIQYF	TGTGCCAGTGGACTAGCGGGAGTGGGGAACATTCAGTACTTC
many	NA	TRBJ2-3	TRBV20-1	CSARDPRSRGSTDTQYF	TGCAGTGCTAGAGATCCAAGGAGCAGGGGTAGCACAGATACGCAGTATTTT
few	TRBD2	TRBJ2-1	TRBV5-1	CASSPRLAGEVGNEQFF	TGCGCCAGCAGCCCTCGACTAGCGGGAGAGGTTGGCAATGAGCAGTTCTTC
NA	NA	TRBJ2-7	TRBV6-5	CASRRGGLEQYF	TGTGCCAGCAGACGAGGGGGATTGGAGCAGTACTTC
many	NA	TRBJ1-1	TRBV4-1	CASSQGPGANTEAFF	TGCGCCAGCAGCCAAGGGCCAGGGGCAAACACTGAAGCTTTCTTT
few	TRBD1	TRBJ2-2	TRBV20-1	CSASLGQGLRGTGELFF	TGCAGTGCTTCACTGGGACAGGGGCTAAGAGGAACCGGGGAGCTGTTTTTT
NA	NA	TRBJ1-3	TRBV6-1	CASSRRRSEGLGNTIYF	TGTGCCAGCAGCCGCCGGAGGTCGGAGGGACTTGGGAACACCATATATTTT
many	NA	TRBJ2-2	TRBV5-1	CASSWGQNTGELFF	TGCGCCAGCAGCTGGGGACAGAACACCGGGGAGCTGTTTTTT
many	NA	TRBJ1-3	TRBV12-3/TRBV12-4	CASSLSLGSGNTIYF	TGTGCCAGCAGTTTATCGTTGGGATCTGGAAACACCATATATTTT
NA	TRBD1	TRBJ2-1	TRBV5-8	CASSLGGTGNEQFF	TGTGCCAGCAGCTTGGGAGGGACAGGCAATGAGCAGTTCTTC
many	NA	TRBJ2-2	TRBV7-8	CASSLFGGLGTGELFF	TGTGCCAGCAGCTTATTCGGGGGCTTGGGAACCGGGGAGCTGTTTTTT
many	NA	TRBJ2-5	TRBV4-1	CASSQESASAQETQYF	TGCGCCAGCAGCCAAGAGAGCGCTAGCGCTCAAGAGACCCAGTACTTC
few	NA	TRBJ1-5	TRBV19	CASQEVRTVLSEPQHF	TGTGCCAGTCAGGAAGTTAGGACGGTGCTCTCGGAGCCCCAGCATTTT
NA	NA	TRBJ2-7	TRBV6-5	CASSLTKPPYEQYF	TGTGCCAGCAGTTTGACTAAACCCCCCTACGAGCAGTACTTC
NA	NA	TRBJ1-1	TRBV12-3/TRBV12-4	CASWNLGGTEAFF	TGTGCCAGCTGGAATTTGGGAGGCACTGAAGCTTTCTTT
many	NA	TRBJ1-1	TRBV12-3/TRBV12-4	CASSLMGGTEAFF	TGTGCCAGCAGTTTAATGGGGGGCACTGAAGCTTTCTTT
few	NA	TRBJ1-1	TRBV29-1	CSVGPGMGTEAFF	TGCAGCGTTGGCCCGGGCATGGGGACTGAAGCTTTCTTT
many	NA	TRBJ1-5	TRBV12-3/TRBV12-4	CASSPSGGSNQPQHF	TGTGCCAGCAGTCCCAGTGGGGGGTCCAATCAGCCCCAGCATTTT
NA	TRBD2	TRBJ2-5	TRBV10-2	CASGPSGSPPSTQYF	TGCGCCAGTGGTCCCAGCGGGAGTCCCCCCTCGACCCAGTACTTC
NA	NA	TRBJ2-2	TRBV6-1	CAISTGAGELFF	TGTGCCATCAGTACCGGCGCCGGGGAGCTGTTTTTT
NA	NA	TRBJ2-7	TRBV6-5	CASSYSKWGNSYEQYF	TGTGCCAGCAGTTACTCGAAGTGGGGGAACTCCTACGAGCAGTACTTC
NA	NA	TRBJ2-2	TRBV19	CASMSGAWTGELFF	TGTGCCAGTATGTCGGGGGCTTGGACCGGGGAGCTGTTTTTT
many	TRBD2	TRBJ2-1	TRBV14	CASSLRLAGFTYNEQFF	TGTGCCAGCAGCCTGAGACTAGCGGGATTTACCTACAATGAGCAGTTCTTC
few	TRBD1	TRBJ1-6	TRBV10-3	CATRTGTINSPLHF	TGTGCCACGAGGACAGGGACTATTAATTCACCCCTCCACTTT
many	NA	TRBJ2-3	TRBV10-3	CAISPSTVGADTQYF	TGTGCCATCAGCCCGTCGACCGTCGGTGCAGATACGCAGTATTTT
many	TRBD2	TRBJ2-1	TRBV3-1	CASSPYGLAGGRSSYNEQFF	TGTGCCAGCAGCCCGTACGGACTAGCGGGGGGCCGAAGCTCCTACAATGAGCAGTTCTTC
few	TRBD2	TRBJ2-6	TRBV20-1	CSAGGVGLGANVLTF	TGCAGTGCCGGGGGGGTGGGATTAGGGGCCAACGTCCTGACTTTC
few	TRBD2	TRBJ2-3	TRBV3-1	CASSGTPGTRDF	TGTGCCAGCAGTGGGACCCCTGGGACTAGGGATTTT
few	NA	TRBJ2-1	TRBV7-2	CASSLRSGLLQNEQFF	TGTGCCAGCAGCCTACGAAGCGGGCTACTACAAAATGAGCAGTTCTTC
NA	NA	TRBJ1-6	TRBV14	CASSQGATYNSPLHF	TGTGCCAGCAGCCAGGGGGCTACCTATAATTCACCCCTCCACTTT
few	TRBD2	TRBJ2-6	TRBV11-1	CASSLGAAGGSAGANVLTF	TGTGCCAGCAGCTTAGGCGCAGCGGGAGGATCGGCTGGGGCCAACGTCCTGACTTTC
many	NA	TRBJ1-1	TRBV12-3/TRBV12-4	CASIMQGRTEAFF	TGTGCCAGCATCATGCAGGGAAGGACTGAAGCTTTCTTT
NA	NA	TRBJ2-1	TRBV13	CASQLPTTSQQFF	TGTGCTTCCCAGCTCCCAACTACCTCCCAGCAGTTCTTC
NA	NA	TRBJ1-2	TRBV25-1	CASSEYGRYGYTF	TGTGCCAGCAGTGAATATGGTCGATATGGCTACACCTTC
many	TRBD2	TRBJ2-2	TRBV12-3/TRBV12-4	CASSLILSGGSNTGELFF	TGTGCCAGCAGTTTAATTCTTAGCGGGGGGTCGAACACCGGGGAGCTGTTTTTT
medium-sized	NA	TRBJ2-7	TRBV7-2	CASSLGGAGTSREQYF	TGTGCCAGCAGCTTAGGAGGAGCGGGTACAAGTAGGGAGCAGTACTTC
many	TRBD2	TRBJ2-7	TRBV12-3/TRBV12-4	CASRYRTSGTSRSEQYF	TGTGCCAGCAGATACCGGACGTCCGGGACTAGCAGATCCGAGCAGTACTTC
many	TRBD1	TRBJ1-1	TRBV11-2	CASSFRQGDTEAFF	TGTGCCAGCAGCTTCAGACAGGGGGATACTGAAGCTTTCTTT
NA	NA	TRBJ2-7	TRBV5-5	CASSADGVGEQYF	TGTGCCAGCAGCGCGGACGGAGTGGGTGAGCAGTACTTC
NA	TRBD2	TRBJ2-7	TRBV19	CASSTSGTSRYEQYF	TGTGCCAGTAGTACATCCGGGACTAGTAGGTACGAGCAGTACTTC